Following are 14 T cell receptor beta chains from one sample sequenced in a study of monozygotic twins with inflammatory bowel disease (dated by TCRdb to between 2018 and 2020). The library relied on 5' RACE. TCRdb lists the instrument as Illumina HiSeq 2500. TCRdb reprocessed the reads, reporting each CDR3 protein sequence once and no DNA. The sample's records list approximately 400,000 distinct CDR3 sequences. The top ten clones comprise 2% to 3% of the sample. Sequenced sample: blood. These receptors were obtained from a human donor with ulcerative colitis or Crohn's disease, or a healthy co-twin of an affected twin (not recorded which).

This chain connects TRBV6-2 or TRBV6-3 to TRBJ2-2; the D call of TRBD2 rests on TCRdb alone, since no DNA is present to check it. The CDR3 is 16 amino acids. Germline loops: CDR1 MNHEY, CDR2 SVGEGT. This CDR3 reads CASSSLAESNTGELFF.

CDR3 loop: CASSLEESYGNSPLHF. The rearrangement uses TRBV11-2 and TRBJ1-6. This CDR3 is 16 amino acids long. The germline V gene has CDR1 SGHAT and CDR2 FQNNGV.

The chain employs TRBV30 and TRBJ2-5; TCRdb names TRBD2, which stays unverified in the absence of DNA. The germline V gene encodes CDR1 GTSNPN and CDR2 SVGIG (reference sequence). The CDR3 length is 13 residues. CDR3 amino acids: CAWARGPGETQYF.

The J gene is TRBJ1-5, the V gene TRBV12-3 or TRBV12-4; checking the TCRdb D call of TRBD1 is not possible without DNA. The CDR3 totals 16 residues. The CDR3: CASANSGTNFNQPQHF.

This CDR3 reads CASSQVRSGRGEQFF. This sequence joins TRBV4-1 and TRBJ2-1; TCRdb outputs TRBD2, but without DNA this stays unchecked. Germline CDR1 is MGHRA and CDR2 is YSYEKL. This CDR3 is 15 amino acids long.

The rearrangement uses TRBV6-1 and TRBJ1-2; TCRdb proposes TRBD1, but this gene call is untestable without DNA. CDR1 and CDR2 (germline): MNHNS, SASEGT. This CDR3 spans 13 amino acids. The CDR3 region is CASRETVNDGYTF.

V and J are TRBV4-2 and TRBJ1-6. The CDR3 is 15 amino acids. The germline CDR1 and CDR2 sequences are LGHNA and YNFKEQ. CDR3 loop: CASRTDGPKHSPLHF.

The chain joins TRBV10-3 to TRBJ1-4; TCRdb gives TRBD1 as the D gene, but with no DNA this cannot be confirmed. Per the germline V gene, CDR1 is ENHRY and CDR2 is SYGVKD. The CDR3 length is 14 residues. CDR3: CAISAGVGDEKLFF.

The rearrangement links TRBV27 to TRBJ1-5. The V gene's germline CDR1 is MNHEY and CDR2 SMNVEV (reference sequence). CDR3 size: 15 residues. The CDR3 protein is CASSLSADSNQPQHF.

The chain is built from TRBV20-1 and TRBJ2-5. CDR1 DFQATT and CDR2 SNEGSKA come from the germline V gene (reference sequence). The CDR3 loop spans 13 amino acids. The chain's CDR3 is CSAAVNPQETQYF.

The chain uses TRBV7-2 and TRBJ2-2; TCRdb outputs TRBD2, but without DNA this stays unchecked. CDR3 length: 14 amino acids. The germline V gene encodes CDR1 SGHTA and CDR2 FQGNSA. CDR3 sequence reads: CASSLKGPWGELFF.

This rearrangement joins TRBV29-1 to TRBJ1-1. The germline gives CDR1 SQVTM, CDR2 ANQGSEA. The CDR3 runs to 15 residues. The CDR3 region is CSVEGRQGLDTEAFF.

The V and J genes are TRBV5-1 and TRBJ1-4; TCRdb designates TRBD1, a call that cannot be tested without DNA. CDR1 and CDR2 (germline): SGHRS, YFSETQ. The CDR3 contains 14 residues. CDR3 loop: CASSLFRVEEKLFF. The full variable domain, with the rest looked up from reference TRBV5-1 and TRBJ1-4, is KAGVTQTPRYLIKTRGQQVTLSCSPISGHRSVSWYQQTPGQGLQFLFEYFSETQRNKGNFPGRFSGRQFSNSRSEMNVSTLELGDSALYLCASSLFRVEEKLFFGSGTQLSVL.

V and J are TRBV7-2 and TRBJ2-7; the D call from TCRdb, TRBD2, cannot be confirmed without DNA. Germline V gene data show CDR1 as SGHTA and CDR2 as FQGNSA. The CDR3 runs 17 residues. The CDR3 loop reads CASSLGGLADHSYEQYF.